One sample yielded the 32 T cell receptor beta chains listed below, sequenced in a study of blood T cell repertoires in COVID-19. Profiling relied on immunoSEQ multiplex PCR, and the TCRdb table lists in-frame clones only, not all of them. This table has 250,000 to 350,000 clones, approximately 90% appearing once. Sequenced material: PBMCs or T cells enriched from blood (not recorded which). These receptor sequences come from a woman aged 55 to 70 in a cohort exposed to, infected with or recovered from COVID-19 (not recorded which).

This clone was counted once. This chain uses TRBV7-3 with TRBJ1-1; tentatively, D is TRBD1 (5 bases). This CDR3 is built from 11 residues. V lost 1 base, J lost 12 bases, and 9 bases lay in between. Germline CDR1 and CDR2: SGHTA and FQGTGA. CDR3 nucleotide sequence: TGTGCCAGCAGCTTAAGCAGGGTCCCTTTCTTT. This encodes CASSLSRVPFF.

The chain uses TRBV4-3 and TRBJ1-4; TRBD1 matches 10 bases. The CDR3 length is 16 residues. Germline V gene sequence: CDR1 LGHNA, CDR2 YSLEER. Trimming cost V 4 bases and J 8 bases; bases outside gene matches: 10. CDR3 coding DNA: TGCGCCAGCAGCCCTGGGGACAGGGGTATCTTGGAAAAACTGTTTTTT. This gives the protein CASSPGDRGILEKLFF.

The gene calls are TRBV2 and TRBJ2-7; 7 bases match TRBD1. V shed 7 bases, J shed 0 bases, and the junction held 9 bases outside the gene matches. Germline V lookup: CDR1 SNHLY, CDR2 FYNNEI. This CDR3 spans 15 amino acids. This CDR3 reads CASTYRGQSSYEQYF. CDR3 nucleotide sequence: TGTGCCAGCACTTACAGGGGACAGTCCTCCTACGAGCAGTACTTC. Using reference TRBV2 and TRBJ2-7 for the parts outside the CDR3, the full variable domain is EPEVTQTPSHQVTQMGQEVILRCVPISNHLYFYWYRQILGQKVEFLVSFYNNEISEKSEIFDDQFSVERPDGSNFTLKIRSTKLEDSAMYFCASTYRGQSSYEQYFGPGTRLTVT.

There are many counts of this clone. The genes are TRBV5-4 and TRBJ2-3; D gene uncertain. Germline CDR1 and CDR2: SGHNT and YYREEE (reference sequence). The V gene lost 9 bases and the J gene lost 2 bases, with 13 bases spanning the gap. The CDR3 spans 13 residues. CDR3 bases: TGTGCCACCCTCCGAACTGACACAGATACGCAGTATTTT. It is translated as CATLRTDTDTQYF.

This rearrangement joins TRBV30 to TRBJ2-7, with 8 bases fitting TRBD1. The CDR3 totals 14 residues. The V segment lost 0 bases and the J segment 6 bases; nucleotides outside the gene matches: 7. Per germline, CDR1 GTSNPN and CDR2 SVGIG (reference sequence). The CDR3 protein is CAWSVDRAESEQYF. The CDR3 region has the DNA TGTGCCTGGAGTGTGGACAGGGCCGAGTCCGAGCAGTACTTC. The entire variable domain, with the rest obtained from reference TRBV30 and TRBJ2-7, is as follows: SQTIHQWPATLVQPVGSPLSLECTVEGTSNPNLYWYRQAAGRGLQLLFYSVGIGQISSEVPQNLSASRPQDRQFILSSKKLLLSDSGFYLCAWSVDRAESEQYFGPGTRLTVT.

V and J are TRBV6-2 or TRBV6-3 and TRBJ1-5, with 9 bases identical to TRBD1. The V and J ends lost 5 bases and 2 bases, in that order; junction bases with no gene match: 10. There are 17 residues in the CDR3. Per germline, CDR1 MNHEY and CDR2 SVGEGT. The CDR3 sequence: CASSPGQGKTGNQPQHF. In nucleotides, the CDR3 is TGTGCCAGCAGTCCGGGACAGGGAAAGACCGGCAATCAGCCCCAGCATTTT.

This CDR3 reads CASSLLLVHNEQFF. CDR3 coding DNA: TGTGCCAGCAGCTTACTCCTAGTTCACAATGAGCAGTTCTTC. This chain joins TRBV7-9 and TRBJ2-1; D uncertain. The germline V gene has CDR1 SEHNR and CDR2 FQNEAQ (reference sequence). V was trimmed by 2 bases and J by 5 bases, leaving 10 bases between them. The CDR3 extends over 14 amino acids.

The chain links TRBV4-3 to TRBJ2-1, with TRBD2 as a possible D gene (5 bases). V was trimmed by 1 base and J by 9 bases, leaving 10 bases between them. The CDR3 totals 13 residues. CDR1 and CDR2 from the germline V gene are LGHNA and YSLEER. CDR3 nucleotides: TGCGCCAGCAGCCAAGGTTTGGCGGGTGAGCAGTTCTTC. Protein product: CASSQGLAGEQFF.

The gene calls are TRBV24-1 and TRBJ1-1; D gene ambiguous. The CDR3 totals 14 residues. Germline CDR1 and CDR2: KGHDR and SFDVKD. Trimming stripped 2 bases from V and 2 bases from J, with 8 bases between. CDR3 DNA sequence: TGTGCCACCAGTGATTGGTACGGTAACACTGAAGCTTTCTTT. It specifies CATSDWYGNTEAFF.

The J gene is TRBJ1-4, the V gene TRBV21-1. TRBV21-1 is annotated as a pseudogene. There are 12 residues in the CDR3. The CDR3 DNA reads as TGTGCCAGCTCATTAGGAGGAGAAAAACTGTTTTTT. Translating gives CASSLGGEKLFF.

The genes are TRBV18 and TRBJ2-7; 11 nucleotides line up with TRBD1. CDR1 is KGHSH and CDR2 is LQKENI in the germline V gene. V shed 2 bases, J shed 6 bases, and the junction held 9 bases outside the gene matches. The CDR3 runs to 16 residues. In DNA form, the CDR3 reads TGTGCCAGCTCACCAGAGGGGACAGGGGGAGAAGGCGAGCAGTACTTC. Protein sequence: CASSPEGTGGEGEQYF.

The gene calls are TRBV28 and TRBJ1-2, with D hard to call. V gave up 3 bases and J gave up 2 bases, with 16 bases separating them. Germline V gene lookup returns CDR1 MDHEN and CDR2 SYDVKM. CDR3 size: 16 residues. This CDR3 is CASSLVRQAQNYGYTF. The CDR3 DNA reads as TGTGCCAGCAGTTTGGTTCGCCAAGCTCAAAACTATGGCTACACCTTC.

V is TRBV19 and J is TRBJ1-1; 8 nucleotides match TRBD1. The CDR3 runs to 17 residues. J lost 0 bases, V lost 3 bases, and 9 bases had no gene match. CDR1 and CDR2 from the germline V gene are LNHDA and SQIVND (reference sequence). The DNA of the CDR3 is TGTGCCAGTAGTATTGGTCCAGGGGGCCCCGTGAACACTGAAGCTTTCTTT. This encodes CASSIGPGGPVNTEAFF.

The gene calls are TRBV27 and TRBJ2-3; 13 nucleotides match TRBD2. Losses at the gene ends were 6 bases for V and 4 bases for J; bases not matched to a gene: 10. Germline V lookup: CDR1 MNHEY, CDR2 SMNVEV (reference sequence). This CDR3 has 17 residues. The CDR3 reads CASSGLAGARGSDTQYF. The CDR3 DNA reads as TGTGCCAGCAGCGGACTAGCGGGAGCCCGCGGGTCAGATACGCAGTATTTT.

This clone was counted once. V and J are TRBV28 and TRBJ2-7, with 7 bases that match TRBD1. After removal of 7 bases from V and 4 bases from J, the junction contained 22 bases not matched to a gene. Per the germline V gene, CDR1 is MDHEN and CDR2 is SYDVKM. The CDR3 spans 18 residues. The CDR3 here is CASTPRIGTVGKGYEQYF. CDR3 DNA sequence: TGTGCCAGCACCCCGCGCATAGGGACAGTTGGAAAGGGGTACGAGCAGTACTTC. Combining the CDR3 with reference TRBV28 and TRBJ2-7 gives the whole variable domain DVKVTQSSRYLVKRTGEKVFLECVQDMDHENMFWYRQDPGLGLRLIYFSYDVKMKEKGDIPEGYSVSREKKERFSLILESASTNQTSMYLCASTPRIGTVGKGYEQYFGPGTRLTVT.

The chain uses TRBV6-2 or TRBV6-3 and TRBJ2-7, with 12 nucleotides matching TRBD2. The CDR3 is 16 residues long. V shed 2 bases, J shed 3 bases, and the junction held 5 bases outside the gene matches. Germline assignment: CDR1 MNHEY and CDR2 SVGEGT. CDR3 residues: CASSYPGLAGLYEQYF. CDR3 DNA: TGTGCCAGCAGTTACCCCGGACTAGCGGGACTCTACGAGCAGTACTTC.

V gene TRBV15 combines with J gene TRBJ1-5; D is possibly TRBD1 (5 bases). CDR3 length: 14 amino acids. Germline loops: CDR1 LNHNV, CDR2 YYDKDF (reference sequence). The V end was cut by 5 bases, the J end by 0 bases, with 8 bases between. The CDR3 DNA reads TGTGCCACCAGCGGGGCGATTAGCAATCAGCCCCAGCATTTT. As protein: CATSGAISNQPQHF.

The chain employs TRBV7-8 and TRBJ1-4; weak D call: TRBD1 (5 bases). V was clipped by 3 bases and J by 6 bases, with 14 bases between them. The CDR3 spans 15 residues. Germline CDR1 reads SGHVS; CDR2 reads FQNEAQ. In nucleotides, the CDR3 is TGTGCCAGCAGCTTTTCCGGTGGCAGGGATGAAAAACTGTTTTTT. It codes for CASSFSGGRDEKLFF. The variable domain in full, with the rest retrieved from reference TRBV7-8 and TRBJ1-4, is GAGVSQSPRYKVAKRGQDVALRCDPISGHVSLFWYQQALGQGPEFLTYFQNEAQLDKSGLPSDRFFAERPEGSVSTLKIQRTQQEDSAVYLCASSFSGGRDEKLFFGSGTQLSVL.

This clone was found a few times. This chain connects TRBV6-6 to TRBJ1-5, with TRBD1 matching over 8 bases. V trimming: 5 bases; J trimming: 1 base; junction bases outside the gene matches: 7. This CDR3 has 16 amino acids. Germline V lookup: CDR1 MNHNY, CDR2 SVGAGI (reference sequence). The CDR3 sequence is CASSRQGFGSNQPQHF. The CDR3, as DNA: TGTGCCAGCAGTCGACAGGGGTTTGGGAGCAATCAGCCCCAGCATTTT.

This chain uses TRBV18 with TRBJ1-1, with D perhaps TRBD1 (5 bases). Germline loops: CDR1 KGHSH, CDR2 LQKENI. CDR3 length: 13 amino acids. V shed 7 bases and J shed 1 base, with 10 bases lying between them. As DNA, the CDR3 is TGTGCCAGCTACCTACAGGAGAACACTGAAGCTTTCTTT. Translating it yields CASYLQENTEAFF. The entire variable domain, with the rest obtained from reference TRBV18 and TRBJ1-1, is as follows: NAGVMQNPRHLVRRRGQEARLRCSPMKGHSHVYWYRQLPEEGLKFMVYLQKENIIDESGMPKERFSAEFPKEGPSILRIQQVVRGDSAAYFCASYLQENTEAFFGQGTRLTVV.

The chain links TRBV5-1 to TRBJ2-1, with D perhaps matching TRBD1 (5 bases). With 4 bases removed from V and 4 bases from J, the gap between germline ends came to 12 bases. Germline assignment: CDR1 SGHRS and CDR2 YFSETQ. The CDR3 has 14 amino acids. This CDR3 reads CASSLAQGYNEQFF. CDR3 DNA: TGCGCCAGCAGCCTTGCCCAGGGATACAATGAGCAGTTCTTC.

V gene TRBV28 combines with J gene TRBJ1-4, with D perhaps matching TRBD1 (6 bases). The CDR3 extends over 12 amino acids. The germline V gene encodes CDR1 MDHEN and CDR2 SYDVKM. The CDR3 here is CAGGRANEKLFF. CDR3 nucleotides: TGTGCTGGGGGCAGGGCTAATGAAAAACTGTTTTTT.

The J gene is TRBJ2-3, the V gene TRBV7-2, with D possibly matching TRBD1 (5 bases). CDR1 SGHTA and CDR2 FQGNSA come from the germline V gene. The CDR3 consists of 13 residues. V gave up 5 bases and J gave up 5 bases, with 11 bases separating them. For the CDR3, the DNA is TGTGCCAGCAGCGCCGACAGAGGAGATACGCAGTATTTT. Translation: CASSADRGDTQYF. Filled out from reference TRBV7-2 and TRBJ2-3, the complete variable domain reads GAGVSQSPSNKVTEKGKDVELRCDPISGHTALYWYRQSLGQGLEFLIYFQGNSAPDKSGLPSDRFSAERTGGSVSTLTIQRTQQEDSAVYLCASSADRGDTQYFGPGTRLTVL.

The rearrangement joins TRBV5-6 to TRBJ1-1; D remains unclear. Germline V gives CDR1 SGHDT, CDR2 YYEEEE. Trimming cost V 4 bases and J 10 bases, with 20 bases left between them. The CDR3 totals 14 residues. CDR3 sequence: CASSRVSRQERAFF. CDR3 nucleotide sequence: TGTGCCAGCAGCCGAGTATCCCGGCAGGAACGAGCTTTCTTT.

The genes are TRBV27 and TRBJ2-2, with TRBD2 identical over 14 bases. The V gene's germline CDR1 is MNHEY and CDR2 SMNVEV (reference sequence). The V segment lost 2 bases and the J segment 2 bases; nucleotides outside the gene matches: 13. The CDR3 runs 21 residues. CDR3 protein: CASSLRLARTSGRINTGELFF. The CDR3 DNA is TGTGCCAGCAGTTTACGCCTTGCTAGGACTAGCGGGAGGATTAACACCGGGGAGCTGTTTTTT.

The rearrangement links TRBV18 to TRBJ2-3; 14 nucleotides match TRBD2. Germline assignment: CDR1 KGHSH and CDR2 LQKENI. V shed 4 bases and J 9 bases; nucleotides not matched to a gene: 12. There are 17 residues in the CDR3. The CDR3 loop reads CASSLTSGRALFVTQYF. CDR3 in DNA: TGTGCCAGCTCACTGACTAGCGGGAGGGCCTTGTTCGTCACGCAGTATTTT.

The gene calls are TRBV7-8 and TRBJ1-1, with 7 bases lining up with TRBD1. Trimming at V came to 4 bases and at J to 5 bases, leaving 7 bases not matched to a gene. This CDR3 region has 14 residues. Germline V gives CDR1 SGHVS, CDR2 FQNEAQ. Written as DNA, the CDR3 is TGTGCCAGCAGCTCGCTACAGGGGATGACTGAAGCTTTCTTT. Its protein product is CASSSLQGMTEAFF.

The rearrangement joins TRBV13 to TRBJ1-1; D uncertain. The length of the CDR3 is 15 residues. The V gene's germline CDR1 is PRHDT and CDR2 FYEKMQ (reference sequence). Trimming removed 0 bases at V and 1 base at J, with 9 bases between. The CDR3 region is CASSLGKLANTEAFF. The CDR3 DNA sequence: TGTGCCAGCAGCTTAGGGAAGTTAGCGAACACTGAAGCTTTCTTT.

The sample holds a few counts of this clone. The rearrangement uses TRBV28 and TRBJ2-1, with 13 bases fitting TRBD2. CDR1 is MDHEN and CDR2 is SYDVKM in the germline V gene. The CDR3 contains 15 residues. Trimming removed 4 bases from V and 7 bases from J; junction bases left unmatched: 4. The CDR3 DNA follows: TGTGCCAGCAGTTCACTAGCGGGAGGGTTAAATGAGCAGTTCTTC. Its protein is CASSSLAGGLNEQFF.

This clone occurred a few times. This rearrangement joins TRBV28 to TRBJ1-5; TRBD1 matches at 9 bases. The germline V gene has CDR1 MDHEN and CDR2 SYDVKM. The CDR3 covers 16 residues. The V and J ends lost 3 bases and 4 bases, in that order; junction bases with no gene match: 7. CDR3 amino acids: CASSFLQTGGNQPQHF. As DNA, the CDR3 is TGTGCCAGCAGTTTCCTACAGACAGGGGGGAATCAGCCCCAGCATTTT.

The chain has TRBV28 and TRBJ2-4; D possibly corresponds to TRBD1 (5 bases). The CDR3 consists of 17 residues. The V gene lost 8 bases and the J gene lost 1 base, with 21 bases spanning the gap. Germline V gives CDR1 MDHEN, CDR2 SYDVKM. The CDR3 loop reads CASGAGWNDPAKNIQYF. The CDR3, as DNA: TGTGCCAGCGGGGCAGGTTGGAACGACCCGGCCAAAAACATTCAGTACTTC.

This clone was counted a single time. The chain couples TRBV9 to TRBJ2-1; TRBD2 matches 7 bases. The CDR3 covers 16 residues. V trimming: 0 bases; J trimming: 4 bases; junction bases outside the gene matches: 7. Germline CDR1 and CDR2: SGDLS and YYNGEE. CDR3 amino acids: CASSVAGGSIYNEQFF. CDR3 DNA: TGTGCCAGCAGCGTAGCGGGCGGGAGTATTTACAATGAGCAGTTCTTC.